This paragraph reports one T cell receptor (beta chain). This table comes from immunoSEQ multiplex PCR, and its TCRdb copy is limited to in-frame clones, with some not included. The sample contains approximately 190,000 clones, 80% to 90% of which appear only once. These data belong to a study of blood T cell repertoires in COVID-19. The CDR3 has 15 amino acids. The germline V and J ends were trimmed by 0 bases and 10 bases, with 16 bases remaining between them. The germline gives CDR1 MGHRA, CDR2 YSYEKL. The source is a man between 25 and 39 years old with active or convalescent COVID-19. The sample taken for sequencing was peripheral blood. This chain joins TRBV4-1 and TRBJ2-1; TRBD1 might be the D (6 bases). The CDR3 nucleotides are TGCGCCAGCAGCCAAGAGGGTAGCAGGGGTTTAGAGCAGTTCTTC. It yields the protein CASSQEGSRGLEQFF.